This passage covers 30 T cell receptor beta chains from one sample sequenced in a study of cytomegalovirus exposure and HLA in healthy donors. PCR employed 60 Vbeta and 13 Jbeta primers. Profiled with immunoSEQ multiplex PCR; TCRdb holds only in-frame clones, not every one. Among 150,000 to 200,000 clones listed, roughly 90% were seen once. The source material was PBMCs. The receptors shown here come from a boy aged 2-15 years in good health and CMV-seronegative.

The genes are TRBV6-6 and TRBJ2-7; 8 positions agree with TRBD2. CDR3 length: 14 amino acids. CDR1 is MNHNY and CDR2 is SVGAGI in the germline V gene (reference sequence). V dropped 5 bases and J dropped 4; count of bases not matched to a gene: 7. CDR3 sequence reads: CASSPTGTSYEQYF. DNA of the CDR3: TGTGCCAGCAGTCCCACCGGGACTAGTTACGAGCAGTACTTC.

The chain couples TRBV18 to TRBJ2-2; D gene uncertain. Germline V gene sequence: CDR1 KGHSH, CDR2 LQKENI. The CDR3 runs 13 residues. With 2 bases removed from V and 4 bases from J, the gap between germline ends came to 5 bases. The CDR3 coding sequence is TGTGCCAGCTCACCAACCAGCACCGGGGAGCTGTTTTTT. Translating gives CASSPTSTGELFF.

V gene TRBV9 combines with J gene TRBJ1-1, with a possible D match to TRBD1 (5 bases). V was cut by 4 bases and J by 6 bases, with 19 bases left in between. Germline V lookup: CDR1 SGDLS, CDR2 YYNGEE. The CDR3 length is 15 residues. This CDR3 is CASSLGVGGGSEAFF. DNA for the CDR3: TGTGCCAGCAGCCTAGGGGTTGGGGGAGGATCTGAAGCTTTCTTT.

In DNA form, the CDR3 reads TGTGCCTGGAGTGCCGGGACAGGTCTCACTGAAGCTTTCTTT. Its translation is CAWSAGTGLTEAFF. The chain employs TRBV30 and TRBJ1-1, with 8 bases fitting TRBD1. From germline, CDR1 is GTSNPN and CDR2 SVGIG (reference sequence). The J segment lost 4 bases and the V segment lost 1 base, leaving 5 bases of the junction unmatched. This CDR3 region has 14 residues.

In its sample, this clone was seen once. CDR3 in DNA: TGCGCCAGCGGCCGGGGGGACGGCAATCAGCCCCAGCATTTT. Residues: CASGRGDGNQPQHF. The chain couples TRBV5-1 to TRBJ1-5, with D tentatively TRBD1 (5 bases). V was pared by 7 bases and J by 2 bases, with 13 bases between. The CDR3 loop spans 14 amino acids. Germline V CDR1 and CDR2: SGHRS, YFSETQ.

This clone appeared a single time. The CDR3 region is CASKAGGNTGELFF. The CDR3 DNA reads TGTGCCAGCAAAGCGGGAGGTAACACCGGGGAGCTGTTTTTT. The J gene is TRBJ2-2, the V gene TRBV7-9; TRBD2 agrees at 9 bases. The J segment lost 2 bases and the V segment lost 7 bases, leaving 2 bases of the junction unmatched. The CDR3 loop spans 14 amino acids. Germline lookup yields CDR1 SEHNR and CDR2 FQNEAQ (reference sequence). The variable domain in full, with the rest retrieved from reference TRBV7-9 and TRBJ2-2, is DTGVSQNPRHKITKRGQNVTFRCDPISEHNRLYWYRQTLGQGPEFLTYFQNEAQLEKSRLLSDRFSAERPKGSFSTLEIQRTEQGDSAMYLCASKAGGNTGELFFGEGSRLTVL.

This rearrangement joins TRBV19 to TRBJ2-7; maybe TRBD2 (6 bases). Deletions cut 5 bases from V and 5 bases from J, with 16 bases between. Germline V gene sequence: CDR1 LNHDA, CDR2 SQIVND (reference sequence). The CDR3 sequence is 14 residues long. The CDR3 nucleotides read TGTGCCAGTAGTCCAATCCGGGGGTCGGACGAGCAGTACTTC. Its translation: CASSPIRGSDEQYF. The full variable domain, completed using reference TRBV19 and TRBJ2-7, is DGGITQSPKYLFRKEGQNVTLSCEQNLNHDAMYWYRQDPGQGLRLIYYSQIVNDFQKGDIAEGYSVSREKKESFPLTVTSAQKNPTAFYLCASSPIRGSDEQYFGPGTRLTVT.

About this clone itself: One end of the junction varies from germline; a read error may be responsible. J is TRBJ1-1 and V is TRBV7-9; possible D gene TRBD1, 5 bases. Germline-derived CDR1 and CDR2 are SEHNR and FQNEAQ (reference sequence). This CDR3 is built from 12 residues. CDR3 sequence reads: CSSSVGGTEAFF. The CDR3 DNA follows: TGTTCCAGCAGCGTCGGGGGCACTGAAGCTTTCTTT.

The chain recombines TRBV27 with TRBJ2-2; no clear D gene. With 3 bases removed from V and 0 bases from J, the gap between germline ends came to 17 bases. From germline, CDR1 is MNHEY and CDR2 SMNVEV (reference sequence). This CDR3 comprises 18 residues. This CDR3 is CASSLRAPSQSNTGELFF. In DNA, the CDR3 is TGTGCCAGCAGTTTGCGAGCCCCATCCCAATCGAACACCGGGGAGCTGTTTTTT.

The table lists this clone with a few counts. This chain links TRBV4-1 with TRBJ2-7; 13 bases match TRBD2. V was clipped by 5 bases and J by 2 bases; unmatched bases: 3. The germline V gene encodes CDR1 MGHRA and CDR2 YSYEKL. The CDR3 has 15 residues. The CDR3 reads CASSSTSGRAYEQYF. Here the CDR3 DNA reads TGCGCCAGCAGCTCTACTAGCGGGAGGGCCTACGAGCAGTACTTC.

In its sample, this clone was seen a few times. The rearrangement joins TRBV6-4 to TRBJ1-5, with a tentative D call TRBD1 (5 bases). Trimming cost V 3 bases and J 6 bases, with 9 bases left between them. Germline-derived CDR1 and CDR2 are MRHNA and SNTAGT. The CDR3 length is 13 residues. The CDR3 reads CASSESGGQPQHF. DNA for the CDR3: TGTGCCAGCAGTGAATCGGGGGGTCAGCCCCAGCATTTT.

The chain joins TRBV27 to TRBJ2-3, with 7 bases identical to TRBD1. The germline V gene encodes CDR1 MNHEY and CDR2 SMNVEV (reference sequence). The CDR3 is 16 residues long. J gave up 0 bases and V 3 bases, and 6 bases lay outside the gene matches. CDR3 nucleotides: TGTGCCAGCAGTTTTCTAAGGGGGCCTAGCACAGATACGCAGTATTTT. Amino acids: CASSFLRGPSTDTQYF.

The rearrangement joins TRBV28 to TRBJ1-5, with a weak D call TRBD1 (6 bases). This CDR3 has 14 residues. Germline CDR1 reads MDHEN; CDR2 reads SYDVKM. The germline V and J ends were trimmed by 7 bases and 3 bases, with 13 bases remaining between them. The CDR3: CASIATGHNQPQHF. CDR3 sequence (DNA): TGTGCCAGCATTGCGACAGGCCACAATCAGCCCCAGCATTTT.

The V gene is TRBV4-2, the J gene TRBJ1-2; TRBD1 matches 10 bases. The CDR3 extends over 13 amino acids. J gave up 4 bases and V 7 bases, and 3 bases lay outside the gene matches. Germline CDR1 and CDR2: LGHNA and YNFKEQ. CDR3 in amino acids: CASNWDRGYGYTF. The DNA of the CDR3 is TGTGCCAGCAACTGGGACAGGGGCTATGGCTACACCTTC.

The chain employs TRBV5-1 and TRBJ2-7; D may be TRBD2 (6 bases). Germline values: CDR1 SGHRS, CDR2 YFSETQ. CDR3 size: 13 residues. The V end lost 1 base, the J end lost 7 bases, and 12 bases lay between the germline ends. DNA for the CDR3: TGCGCCAGCAGCTTGACGGGGGATGAGGAGCAGTACTTC. It specifies CASSLTGDEEQYF.

V usage is TRBV14 and J usage is TRBJ2-1, with TRBD1 matching 7 bases. Trimming cost V 4 bases and J 1 base; bases outside gene matches: 10. This CDR3 is 17 amino acids long. Per the germline V gene, CDR1 is SGHDN and CDR2 is FVKESK. This chain's CDR3 is CASSLKNRGTSYNEQFF. The CDR3 region has the DNA TGTGCCAGCAGCCTAAAAAACAGGGGTACGTCCTACAATGAGCAGTTCTTC.

This chain uses TRBV4-1 with TRBJ1-1; D is undetermined. CDR1 MGHRA and CDR2 YSYEKL come from the germline V gene. The CDR3 totals 15 residues. Trimming pared 4 bases from V and 1 base from J, leaving 13 bases between. The CDR3 spells CASSLPGFGNTEAFF. The CDR3 coding sequence is TGCGCCAGCAGCCTTCCGGGGTTTGGGAACACTGAAGCTTTCTTT.

DNA of the CDR3: TGTGCCAGCAGCTACCTAGGACAGGGCCGTCAGCCCCAGCATTTT. Encoded protein: CASSYLGQGRQPQHF. V is TRBV7-2 and J is TRBJ1-5, with 8 bases aligning to TRBD1. The J segment lost 6 bases and the V segment lost 4 bases, leaving 8 bases of the junction unmatched. This CDR3 is 15 amino acids long. From germline, CDR1 is SGHTA and CDR2 FQGNSA.

The chain uses TRBV5-8 and TRBJ1-1; D gene ambiguous. This CDR3 region has 15 residues. Germline CDR1 is SGHTS and CDR2 is YDEGEE. Trimming cost V 1 base and J 0 bases, with 10 bases left between them. CDR3: CASSLRISVNTEAFF. The DNA for the CDR3 is TGTGCCAGCAGCTTGAGAATATCAGTGAACACTGAAGCTTTCTTT.

The chain uses TRBV5-4 and TRBJ1-4; 8 positions match TRBD1. The CDR3 is 14 residues long. The J segment lost 7 bases and the V segment lost 3 bases, leaving 5 bases of the junction unmatched. Per germline, CDR1 SGHNT and CDR2 YYREEE (reference sequence). The CDR3 region is CASSSGGGGEKLFF. The CDR3 bases are TGTGCCAGCAGCTCAGGGGGCGGGGGTGAAAAACTGTTTTTT.

CDR3 in DNA: TGTGCCAGCAGTCAAGGACGGACAGTCGACACTGAAGCTTTCTTT. Its protein product is CASSQGRTVDTEAFF. The rearrangement uses TRBV2 and TRBJ1-1, with D tentatively TRBD1 (6 bases). The germline V gene has CDR1 SNHLY and CDR2 FYNNEI. V was cut by 5 bases and J by 3 bases, with 16 bases left in between. The CDR3 consists of 15 residues.

The J gene is TRBJ2-1, the V gene TRBV2; TRBD2 matches at 8 bases. This CDR3 region has 16 residues. Germline-derived CDR1 and CDR2 are SNHLY and FYNNEI. CDR3 nucleotides: TGTGGGGGTTCATTGACACTAGCGGAGGTAAACAATGAGCAGTTCTTC. Translation gives CGGSLTLAEVNNEQFF.

V usage is TRBV5-1 and J usage is TRBJ2-3, with 8 nucleotides matching TRBD2. The germline V gene encodes CDR1 SGHRS and CDR2 YFSETQ. The J segment lost 5 bases and the V segment lost 3 bases, leaving 14 bases of the junction unmatched. This CDR3 comprises 17 residues. The CDR3 sequence is CASSWRRAGDSGDTQYF. CDR3 bases: TGCGCCAGCAGCTGGCGCCGAGCGGGAGACAGCGGAGATACGCAGTATTTT.

The gene calls are TRBV5-4 and TRBJ2-5; TRBD2 matches 15 bases. J gave up 7 bases and V 4 bases, and 14 bases lay outside the gene matches. Germline V gene sequence: CDR1 SGHNT, CDR2 YYREEE (reference sequence). The CDR3 totals 18 residues. The CDR3 DNA reads TGTGCCAGCAGCGCCGGGACTAGCGGGAGGACTGGCTATGGGACCCAGTACTTC. Translating gives CASSAGTSGRTGYGTQYF.

This clone was seen once. The V and J genes are TRBV2 and TRBJ2-2; possible D gene TRBD1, 7 bases. V lost 6 bases and J lost 7, with 18 bases in between. CDR1 and CDR2 (germline): SNHLY, FYNNEI. This CDR3 contains 15 residues. CDR3 sequence (DNA): TGTGCCAGCAGGTTGCGGGACAGCCTTTACGGGGAGCTGTTTTTT. The encoded protein is CASRLRDSLYGELFF. Looking up the rest from reference TRBV2 and TRBJ2-2 gives the full variable domain: EPEVTQTPSHQVTQMGQEVILRCVPISNHLYFYWYRQILGQKVEFLVSFYNNEISEKSEIFDDQFSVERPDGSNFTLKIRSTKLEDSAMYFCASRLRDSLYGELFFGEGSRLTVL.

The rearrangement uses TRBV5-6 and TRBJ1-5; D not certain. The CDR3 spans 11 residues. Between the trimmed V and J ends, which lost 3 bases and 7 bases, there was a span of 5 bases. CDR1 is SGHDT, CDR2 YYEEEE, per germline. CDR3 nucleotide sequence: TGTGCCAGCAGCTCTAAGCAGCCCCAGCATTTT. Protein: CASSSKQPQHF.

This chain uses TRBV27 with TRBJ2-4, with TRBD2 matching 9 bases. This CDR3 has 16 residues. Germline V gene sequence: CDR1 MNHEY, CDR2 SMNVEV (reference sequence). The V gene end was trimmed by 7 bases and the J gene end by 0 bases; junction bases not matched to a gene: 7. The CDR3 loop is CASIPSGELAKNIQYF. The CDR3 region has the DNA TGTGCCAGCATCCCTAGCGGGGAACTAGCCAAAAACATTCAGTACTTC.

The rearrangement links TRBV30 to TRBJ1-1; no clear D. Germline V CDR1 and CDR2: GTSNPN, SVGIG (reference sequence). This CDR3 comprises 11 residues. V lost 6 bases and J 7 bases, leaving 12 bases between the germline ends. The CDR3 spells CACTPGYEAFF. The CDR3 nucleotides read TGTGCCTGTACACCGGGGTATGAAGCTTTCTTT.

The chain couples TRBV4-1 to TRBJ2-1, with 11 bases matching TRBD2. This CDR3 is 17 amino acids long. Germline loops: CDR1 MGHRA, CDR2 YSYEKL. The V and J ends lost 3 bases and 5 bases, in that order; junction bases with no gene match: 9. CDR3 loop: CASSHLSGGAWDNEQFF. Here the CDR3 DNA reads TGCGCCAGCAGCCATCTTAGCGGGGGGGCCTGGGACAATGAGCAGTTCTTC.

Only one count was recorded for this clone. The V and J genes are TRBV25-1 and TRBJ2-1; D possibly corresponds to TRBD2 (6 bases). Per germline, CDR1 MGHDK and CDR2 SYGVNS. This CDR3 has 16 residues. V was clipped by 5 bases and J by 0 bases, with 14 bases between them. DNA of the CDR3: TGTGCCAGCAGTAAGGCTTCGACTAGCTCCTACAATGAGCAGTTCTTC. Amino acid sequence: CASSKASTSSYNEQFF. Looking up the rest from reference TRBV25-1 and TRBJ2-1 gives the full variable domain: EADIYQTPRYLVIGTGKKITLECSQTMGHDKMYWYQQDPGMELHLIHYSYGVNSTEKGDLSSESTVSRIRTEHFPLTLESARPSHTSQYLCASSKASTSSYNEQFFGPGTRLTVL.